This TCR beta chain originates from a study of blood T cell repertoires in COVID-19. TCRdb keeps only in-frame clones here, not all; method: immunoSEQ multiplex PCR. The data hold around 130,000 clones, with roughly four fifths observed a single time. Details on this clone: A read error is the likely source, as a far larger clone sits one nucleotide away.

The CDR3 is made up of 12 amino acids. The germline CDR1 and CDR2 sequences are SGHDN and FVKESK. The chain is built from TRBV14 and TRBJ2-7; D is possibly TRBD1 (6 bases). The TCR comes from a woman aged 55-75 years with acute or convalescent COVID-19. The sequencing sample was made of peripheral blood. CDR3 sequence reads: CACSHDRNEQYV. CDR3 nucleotides: TGTGCCTGCAGCCACGACAGGAACGAGCAGTACGTC.